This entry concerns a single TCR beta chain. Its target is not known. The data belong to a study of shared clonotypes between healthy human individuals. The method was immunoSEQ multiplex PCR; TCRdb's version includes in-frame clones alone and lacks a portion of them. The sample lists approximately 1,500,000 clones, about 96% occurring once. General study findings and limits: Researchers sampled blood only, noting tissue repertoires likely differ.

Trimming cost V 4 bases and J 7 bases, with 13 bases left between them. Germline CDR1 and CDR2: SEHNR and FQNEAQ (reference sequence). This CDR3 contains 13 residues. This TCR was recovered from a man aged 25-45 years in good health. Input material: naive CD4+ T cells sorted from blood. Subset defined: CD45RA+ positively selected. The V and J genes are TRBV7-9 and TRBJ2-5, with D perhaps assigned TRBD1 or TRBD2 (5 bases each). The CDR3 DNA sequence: TGTGCCAGCAGCTACGGGACCGGCGGGACCCAGTACTTC. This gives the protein CASSYGTGGTQYF.